The T cell receptor beta chain described here comes from a study of T cell responses to AZD1222 COVID-19 vaccine. Measured with immunoSEQ multiplex PCR; TCRdb has only the in-frame clones, and not every one. The sample lists about 110,000 clones; around 80% were seen once. Broader study findings: The span of vaccine-associated CD4 TCRs extended across spike, with dominance at 160-218 and 743-854.

Trimming removed 5 bases at V and 7 bases at J, with 8 bases between. The CDR3 is 11 amino acids. On this clone: Its antigen is currently unknown.

The rearrangement joins TRBV12-3 or TRBV12-4 to TRBJ1-1, with D possibly being TRBD1 (6 bases). This sequence originates from an adult in good health. Source: peripheral blood, taken on day 0 of AZD1222 vaccination. CDR3 nucleotide sequence: TGTGCCAGCAGTCGGACAGTTGAAGCTTTCTTT. It encodes CASSRTVEAFF.